This T cell receptor (beta chain) was obtained from a study of cytomegalovirus exposure and HLA in healthy donors. PCR amplification relied on 60 Vbeta primers (plus 13 Jbeta primers). Sequenced by immunoSEQ multiplex PCR; TCRdb stores in-frame clones only, minus some. This sample has over 150,000 clones, with 75% to 85% found just once. In its sample, this clone was seen a few times. Germline loops: CDR1 SEHNR, CDR2 FQNEAQ (reference sequence). The CDR3 is 19 amino acids. V lost 6 bases and J 7 bases, leaving 32 bases between the germline ends. This receptor was identified in a girl aged 10 to 17 in good health and CMV-seropositive. The chain links TRBV7-9 to TRBJ2-3; the D gene is possibly TRBD2 (6 bases). Sequenced input: PBMCs. The CDR3 is CASRNRGGGDPLRGHTQYF. CDR3 DNA sequence: TGTGCCAGCAGAAATAGAGGTGGCGGGGACCCTTTAAGGGGTCATACGCAGTATTTT.